This TCR beta chain originates from a study of a mutant IDH1 vaccine in newly diagnosed glioma (TCRdb year 2021). Describing the broader study: Of the approximately 34 treated patients, approximately 60% were male and about 40% were female, and a mean age of approximately 40 years was recorded. Peripheral blood samples were drawn at six visits, namely V03 (baseline), V05, V07, V10, V12 and V13. Prior to enrollment, standard therapy consisting of radiotherapy alone, temozolomide alone, or radiochemotherapy with temozolomide had been administered to patients, with the combination being received by most patients. For exploratory analyses, about 25 treated patients had longitudinal TCRB deep sequencing done wherever samples were available. The paper's findings and limits, for the study overall: PBMC samples for TCRB deep sequencing were selected based on availability. According to the authors, sample limitations meant that analyses of patient blood samples could not be reproduced. Immune responses induced by the vaccine were seen in roughly 95% of patients across multiple MHC alleles. Changes in the top peripheral T cell clonotypes picked up by TCRB sequencing did not appear to be linked to pseudoprogression.

V is reduced by 9 bases and J by 5 bases, leaving a spacing of 29 bases between them. From cysteine to phenylalanine, the CDR3 is 17 amino acids long. Solely the CDR3 DNA is kept, with 51 bases framed from the first base. CDR1 and CDR2 (SGHDT, YYEEEE) derive from the germline V gene. Library preparation employed the immunoSEQ multiplex PCR assay. Rearranged TCR beta chain sequences were amplified with the hsTCRB Kit following the manufacturer's protocol. Sequencing of TCRB libraries was carried out on an Illumina MiSeq. On the authors' methods: The proprietary platform of the kit vendor was used for demultiplexing, trimming and gene mapping. TCRdb retrieved this table from immuneACCESS and kept in-frame rearrangements only. Not all clones are present; in checked studies, unresolved V genes account for under half, and no reason is known for the remainder. V and J calls and clone size are copied from that table; D and trimming were computed from the DNA. For this sample the table gives over 55,000 clones, of which 80% to 90% were detected only once. About 4.8% of the sample rests with the top ten.

Comment on this clone: Its antigen is still unknown. Base qualities are not provided; no much larger clone lies one nucleotide away.

Explained via the paper, the time point label denotes: baseline, week 1 (first vaccination visit). The treatment or condition label corresponds to: pre-vaccination baseline after standard-of-care therapy. Donors had newly diagnosed WHO grade 3 or 4 IDH1-mutant astrocytomas with loss of nuclear ATRX. The samples were drawn from NOA16, a multicentre, single-arm, open-label phase I trial in Germany that tested a mutant IDH1 peptide vaccine in humans for the first time. Visit V03 blood draws served as the baseline sample for immunogenicity testing. Genomic DNA for TCRB sequencing was isolated from EDTA blood with the DNeasy Blood and Tissue Kit.

This sample comprised peripheral blood mononuclear cells (PBMCs), obtained from a glioma patient treated with radiotherapy, temozolomide or both. Recombination joined TRBV5-6 with TRBJ2-5; the D call is possibly TRBD1 or TRBD2, each sharing 5 bases. The receptor comes from a woman between 18 and 30 years old with glioma. Some clones in this sample may be carry-over from other donors' samples. The CDR3 corresponds to CATSLDGTPFWMETQYF. The DNA sequence follows: TGTGCCACCTCACTAGACGGGACGCCTTTTTGGATGGAGACCCAGTACTTC.